A single sample gave rise to the 23 T cell receptor beta chains below, sequenced in a study of blood T cell repertoires in COVID-19. Sequenced by immunoSEQ multiplex PCR; TCRdb stores in-frame clones only, minus some. Of roughly 170,000 clones listed, about 80% are singletons. The sequenced sample consisted of peripheral blood. The receptors stem from a woman aged 70-85 years with acute or convalescent COVID-19.

The chain employs TRBV13 and TRBJ2-2; D is unresolved. Germline V gene sequence: CDR1 PRHDT, CDR2 FYEKMQ (reference sequence). Trimming removed 6 bases from V and 8 bases from J, with 10 bases in between. This CDR3 has 12 amino acids. CDR3 loop: CASRLQRGELFF. DNA for the CDR3: TGTGCCAGCAGACTTCAGAGGGGGGAGCTGTTTTTT.

This chain joins TRBV19 and TRBJ2-1; 12 nucleotides agree with TRBD2. The CDR3 is 20 amino acids. V shed 5 bases and J 6 bases; nucleotides not matched to a gene: 20. Germline assignment: CDR1 LNHDA and CDR2 SQIVND (reference sequence). The CDR3 coding sequence is TGTGCCAGTAGTCAACGACGACTAGCGGGAGTATCCCCCCAATCCAATGAGCAGTTCTTC. Its translation is CASSQRRLAGVSPQSNEQFF.

The J gene is TRBJ2-7, the V gene TRBV2; D is unclear. V lost 5 bases to trimming and J lost 2 bases, with 4 bases between them. The CDR3 length is 11 residues. CDR1 and CDR2 from the germline V gene are SNHLY and FYNNEI. CDR3 sequence reads: CASSTAYEQYF. The CDR3, as DNA: TGTGCCAGCAGTACAGCCTACGAGCAGTACTTC.

The chain has TRBV11-2 and TRBJ2-2, with 8 positions matching TRBD2. There are 14 residues in the CDR3. CDR1 and CDR2 (germline): SGHAT, FQNNGV. J gave up 5 bases and V 7 bases, and 6 bases lay outside the gene matches. The CDR3 coding sequence is TGTGCCAGCACCGGGGCTAGCGGGACCGGGGAGCTGTTTTTT. Its protein is CASTGASGTGELFF.

V and J are TRBV9 and TRBJ2-7; TRBD2 is a possible D gene (5 bases). CDR1 is SGDLS, CDR2 YYNGEE, per germline. The CDR3 sequence is 15 residues long. V was shortened by 1 base and J by 6 bases, with 17 bases between the two germline ends. CDR3 in amino acids: CASSVRGNPPSEQYF. CDR3 DNA: TGTGCCAGCAGCGTACGAGGGAACCCTCCGAGCGAGCAGTACTTC.

The rearrangement joins TRBV5-1 to TRBJ1-2, with D unclear. Looked up from germline, CDR1 is SGHRS and CDR2 is YFSETQ. The CDR3 length is 13 residues. The V end lost 1 base, the J end lost 8 bases, and 12 bases lay between the germline ends. The CDR3 sequence: CASSLHEGRGYTF. Written as DNA, the CDR3 is TGCGCCAGCAGCTTGCACGAGGGTCGGGGCTACACCTTC.

The chain has TRBV30 and TRBJ2-1; 10 bases map to TRBD2. Trimming removed 2 bases from V and 2 bases from J; junction bases left unmatched: 12. Germline V gene lookup returns CDR1 GTSNPN and CDR2 SVGIG (reference sequence). This CDR3 comprises 18 residues. The CDR3 loop reads CAWSRPSGSLPPYNEQFF. The CDR3 nucleotides are TGTGCCTGGAGTCGCCCTAGCGGGAGTCTCCCCCCCTACAATGAGCAGTTCTTC.

V gene TRBV7-8 combines with J gene TRBJ2-2, with TRBD2 as a possible D gene (6 bases). The CDR3 has 13 residues. Germline V CDR1 and CDR2: SGHVS, FQNEAQ. The ends were cut back, 3 bases at V and 6 bases at J, with 8 bases in the middle. CDR3 sequence (DNA): TGTGCCAGCAGCTTCTCGGGGGCCGGGGAGCTGTTTTTT. This encodes CASSFSGAGELFF.

This sequence joins TRBV5-1 and TRBJ2-3; no firm D call. Trimming pared 5 bases from V and 2 bases from J, leaving 21 bases between. Germline CDR1 is SGHRS and CDR2 is YFSETQ. The CDR3 contains 17 residues. The CDR3 bases are TGCGCCAGCAGACCTTTCTACAAGCGAGAATCCACAGATACGCAGTATTTT. Its protein is CASRPFYKRESTDTQYF.

This clone has only one observation. The V and J genes are TRBV19 and TRBJ2-1; D is possibly TRBD2 (5 bases). CDR1 is LNHDA and CDR2 is SQIVND in the germline V gene (reference sequence). The CDR3 totals 14 residues. Deletions cut 7 bases from V and 0 bases from J, with 10 bases between. The CDR3 region is CASNRDYSYNEQFF. As DNA, the CDR3 is TGTGCCAGTAATCGGGATTACTCCTACAATGAGCAGTTCTTC.

The chain recombines TRBV19 with TRBJ2-4; 11 nucleotides match TRBD2. Germline lookup yields CDR1 LNHDA and CDR2 SQIVND (reference sequence). The CDR3 contains 17 residues. With V trimmed by 4 bases and J by 3 bases, 8 bases remained unmatched. For the CDR3, the DNA is TGTGCCAGTAGTACGTTAGCGGGAGGGCTCGTCAAAAACATTCAGTACTTC. Translated: CASSTLAGGLVKNIQYF.

The chain recombines TRBV5-6 with TRBJ1-2; D uncertain. The germline V gene has CDR1 SGHDT and CDR2 YYEEEE. Deletions cut 0 bases from V and 4 bases from J, with 4 bases between. The CDR3 has 12 residues. The CDR3 DNA reads as TGTGCCAGCAGCTTGGACACCTATGGCTACACCTTC. This codes for CASSLDTYGYTF.

This chain connects TRBV19 to TRBJ2-2; D uncertain. The germline V gene encodes CDR1 LNHDA and CDR2 SQIVND (reference sequence). CDR3 size: 14 residues. V was trimmed by 5 bases and J by 2 bases, leaving 9 bases between them. As DNA, the CDR3 is TGTGCCAGTAGTCTTATAAGCAACACCGGGGAGCTGTTTTTT. This encodes CASSLISNTGELFF.

The chain has TRBV2 and TRBJ2-3, with 9 bases aligning to TRBD2. CDR1 and CDR2 (germline): SNHLY, FYNNEI. Trimming at V came to 6 bases and at J to 3 bases, leaving 7 bases not matched to a gene. This CDR3 has 15 amino acids. DNA of the CDR3: TGTGCCAGCAGCCGACTAGCGGTCGGAACAGATACGCAGTATTTT. Translating gives CASSRLAVGTDTQYF.

This chain links TRBV28 with TRBJ1-6, with 9 bases identical to TRBD1. The germline gives CDR1 MDHEN, CDR2 SYDVKM. V gave up 7 bases and J gave up 10 bases; unmatched junction bases: 11. The length of the CDR3 is 15 residues. In nucleotides, the CDR3 is TGTGCCAGCATGGTAGGGGACAGGGTTCAATCACCCCTCCACTTT. It is translated as CASMVGDRVQSPLHF. The full variable domain, rest sourced from reference TRBV28 and TRBJ1-6, is DVKVTQSSRYLVKRTGEKVFLECVQDMDHENMFWYRQDPGLGLRLIYFSYDVKMKEKGDIPEGYSVSREKKERFSLILESASTNQTSMYLCASMVGDRVQSPLHFGNGTRLTVT.

This clone was seen a few times. The chain has TRBV4-1 and TRBJ2-3; tentative D call: TRBD2 (6 bases). The germline V gene has CDR1 MGHRA and CDR2 YSYEKL. This CDR3 spans 17 amino acids. V was cut by 0 bases and J by 1 base, with 14 bases left in between. CDR3 loop: CASSQEEAGSGTDTQYF. The CDR3 nucleotides are TGCGCCAGCAGCCAAGAAGAGGCGGGAAGTGGCACAGATACGCAGTATTTT.

This clone was found once. The CDR3 DNA reads as TGTGCCAGCAGCCTCCTGATCGGGGGAGTAGCGGGCTACACCTTC. Translated, it gives CASSLLIGGVAGYTF. The genes are TRBV7-9 and TRBJ1-2, with D perhaps TRBD1 (5 bases). Germline V CDR1 and CDR2: SEHNR, FQNEAQ (reference sequence). Trimming shortened V by 5 bases and J by 8 bases, and 21 bases separated the two germline ends. The CDR3 length is 15 residues. The variable domain in full, with the rest retrieved from reference TRBV7-9 and TRBJ1-2, is DTGVSQNPRHKITKRGQNVTFRCDPISEHNRLYWYRQTLGQGPEFLTYFQNEAQLEKSRLLSDRFSAERPKGSFSTLEIQRTEQGDSAMYLCASSLLIGGVAGYTFGSGTRLTVV.

V and J are TRBV5-1 and TRBJ1-2; possible D gene TRBD1, 5 bases. Germline CDR1 and CDR2: SGHRS and YFSETQ. There are 13 residues in the CDR3. V was trimmed by 0 bases and J by 4 bases, leaving 7 bases between them. The CDR3 protein is CASSLDGAYGYTF. The CDR3 region has the DNA TGCGCCAGCAGCTTGGATGGGGCCTATGGCTACACCTTC.

The chain joins TRBV11-1 to TRBJ2-1; D gene ambiguous. CDR1 is SGHAT, CDR2 FQDESV, per germline (reference sequence). CDR3 size: 12 residues. The V gene lost 5 bases and the J gene lost 6 bases, with 8 bases spanning the gap. The CDR3 nucleotides are TGTGCCAGCAGCCCCGGCGGCAATGAGCAGTTCTTC. Translation: CASSPGGNEQFF.

The chain uses TRBV5-1 and TRBJ1-3; 8 bases align to TRBD1. Germline V gene lookup returns CDR1 SGHRS and CDR2 YFSETQ. J was trimmed by 4 bases and V by 0 bases; bases with no gene match: 3. The CDR3 consists of 15 residues. The CDR3 is CASSLAGGEGNTIYF. For the CDR3, the DNA is TGCGCCAGCAGCTTGGCAGGGGGCGAAGGAAACACCATATATTTT.

This chain links TRBV30 with TRBJ2-3, with 7 nucleotides matching TRBD2. The CDR3 is 12 amino acids. V lost 3 bases to trimming and J lost 11 bases; unmatched junction nucleotides: 8. Germline lookup yields CDR1 GTSNPN and CDR2 SVGIG (reference sequence). The CDR3, as DNA: TGTGCCTGGAGCGACAGCGGGATGCAGCAGTATTTT. Translation: CAWSDSGMQQYF.

The chain is built from TRBV29-1 and TRBJ2-1, with unresolved D. The CDR3 is 11 residues long. Trimming cost V 4 bases and J 4 bases, with 5 bases left between them. Germline-derived CDR1 and CDR2 are SQVTM and ANQGSEA. CDR3 loop: CSVGLYNEQFF. CDR3 nucleotides: TGCAGCGTTGGACTGTACAATGAGCAGTTCTTC.

The chain links TRBV30 to TRBJ2-3; TRBD2 aligns across 7 bases. V shed 2 bases, J shed 9 bases, and the junction held 8 bases outside the gene matches. CDR1 GTSNPN and CDR2 SVGIG come from the germline V gene (reference sequence). The CDR3 is 13 residues long. DNA of the CDR3: TGTGCCTGGAGTAGGAATGCGGGAGTCACGCAGTATTTT. Amino acid sequence: CAWSRNAGVTQYF.